Sequencing of this T cell receptor beta chain was carried out in a study of spatial heterogeneity in lung cancer. Study details: Where they were available, follow-up PBMC samples were sequenced, at a median of approximately two years after resection. Raw-read counts averaged over ten per unique TCR and UMI combination.

MiXCR, run by TCRdb on the 5' RACE reads, gives a single entry per CDR3 protein. The profile shows over 15,000 distinct CDR3 sequences, over 9% of them singletons. The sample's time point: blood at routine non-recurrence follow-up after resection. The sequenced material consisted of unsorted whole RNA from tumor, nontumor lung or frozen PBMC. This clonotype was detected many times. The trim removed 4 bases at V and 3 bases at J, leaving 9 bases unmatched. This CDR3 is 18 amino acids long. The chain employs TRBV12-3 or TRBV12-4 and TRBJ2-2; 12 bases are a match to TRBD2. This TCR derives from a male donor with early-stage non-small cell lung cancer. The specimen was PBMCs, collected at follow-up. The CDR3 DNA reads TGTGCCAGCAGTTCGGTTGCTAGCGGGAGGGCCTACACCGGGGAGCTGTTTTTT. Translating gives CASSSVASGRAYTGELFF.